The 9 T cell receptor beta chains given below trace back to one sample, sequenced in a study of T cell responses to AZD1222 COVID-19 vaccine. Data came from immunoSEQ multiplex PCR; TCRdb stores just in-frame clones and leaves some out. Among about 96,000 clones listed, approximately 90% were seen once. The source material was peripheral blood, sampled on day 0 of MenACWY control vaccination. The receptors shown here come from an adult in good health.

J is TRBJ1-3 and V is TRBV6-5, with D perhaps TRBD1 (5 bases). V was pared by 8 bases and J by 4 bases, with 15 bases between. This CDR3 contains 14 residues. Germline V gene data show CDR1 as MNHEY and CDR2 as SVGAGI. The CDR3 protein is CASDAGTSGNTIYF. In DNA form, the CDR3 reads TGTGCCAGCGACGCAGGGACCTCCGGAAACACCATATATTTT.

The chain has TRBV11-2 and TRBJ2-7, with 11 bases aligning to TRBD1. In germline, CDR1 is SGHAT, CDR2 FQNNGV. With 1 base clipped from V and 5 bases from J, the junction kept 10 bases outside the gene matches. The length of the CDR3 is 17 residues. The CDR3: CASSLVSFGTGGNEQYF. CDR3 DNA: TGTGCCAGCAGCTTAGTTTCGTTCGGGACAGGGGGAAACGAGCAGTACTTC.

The rearrangement uses TRBV5-1 and TRBJ2-1, with D perhaps TRBD1 or TRBD2 (6 bases each). The ends were cut back, 4 bases at V and 0 bases at J, with 17 bases in the middle. Germline V lookup: CDR1 SGHRS, CDR2 YFSETQ. The length of the CDR3 is 17 residues. CDR3 coding DNA: TGCGCCAGCAGCCCGACTAATCCGGGGGCCTCCTACAATGAGCAGTTCTTC. Translated, it gives CASSPTNPGASYNEQFF.

The genes are TRBV25-1 and TRBJ2-1; unclear D gene. The V gene's germline CDR1 is MGHDK and CDR2 SYGVNS. The CDR3 extends over 14 amino acids. V lost 3 bases and J 0 bases, leaving 6 bases between the germline ends. The CDR3 DNA reads as TGTGCCAGCAGTGACTCCAGCTCCTACAATGAGCAGTTCTTC. It specifies CASSDSSSYNEQFF.

This chain joins TRBV7-2 and TRBJ1-1; 7 bases line up with TRBD1. The trim removed 3 bases at V and 5 bases at J, leaving 9 bases unmatched. The germline CDR1 and CDR2 sequences are SGHTA and FQGNSA. The CDR3 length is 15 residues. The CDR3 DNA is TGTGCCAGCAGCTTTAGAGGGGGCCCGGGAACTGAAGCTTTCTTT. Translated: CASSFRGGPGTEAFF.

The V gene is TRBV29-1, the J gene TRBJ2-5, with D maybe TRBD2 (5 bases). Looked up from germline, CDR1 is SQVTM and CDR2 is ANQGSEA. The CDR3 sequence is 15 residues long. The V gene lost 1 base and the J gene lost 5 bases, with 17 bases spanning the gap. DNA for the CDR3: TGCAGCGTTGAAGGAGGGTCGAGGGCGCAGGAGACCCAGTACTTC. Protein: CSVEGGSRAQETQYF.

This chain connects TRBV18 to TRBJ2-3, with TRBD2 matching 7 bases. This CDR3 region has 16 residues. The trim removed 3 bases at V and 1 base at J, leaving 7 bases unmatched. From germline, CDR1 is KGHSH and CDR2 LQKENI. The CDR3 nucleotides read TGTGCCAGCTCACCCCCCCAGGCGGGGGGCACAGATACGCAGTATTTT. Encoded protein: CASSPPQAGGTDTQYF.

The chain couples TRBV27 to TRBJ1-2, with a weak D call TRBD1 (5 bases). The germline V and J ends were trimmed by 1 base and 3 bases, with 15 bases remaining between them. This CDR3 has 16 amino acids. The V gene's germline CDR1 is MNHEY and CDR2 SMNVEV (reference sequence). This chain's CDR3 is CASSLFYSGGDYGYTF. CDR3 nucleotide sequence: TGTGCCAGCAGTTTATTTTATTCCGGGGGGGACTATGGCTACACCTTC.

The gene calls are TRBV3-1 (or the pseudogene TRBV3-2) and TRBJ1-1; D is ambiguous. The CDR3 runs to 15 residues. Looked up from germline, CDR1 is LGHDT and CDR2 is YNNKEL (reference sequence). Trimming took 4 bases from V and 3 from J, leaving 15 bases between them. The CDR3 spells CASSPGSSLHTEAFF. The CDR3 bases are TGTGCCAGCAGCCCCGGGTCCTCCCTGCACACTGAAGCTTTCTTT.